What follows describes a single T cell receptor beta chain. Surgery without prior neoadjuvant therapy was the treatment of the selected pancreatic ductal adenocarcinoma patients. The protocol was immunoSEQ multiplex PCR, while the TCRdb copy is restricted to in-frame clones and leaves out a portion. Of about 11,000 clones listed, roughly 90% are singletons. The sample originates from a study of T cells in pancreatic ductal adenocarcinoma. Sequencing was carried out using PBMCs. This TCR derives from a human donor with pancreatic ductal adenocarcinoma.

CDR3 DNA sequence: TGTGCCAGCAGTCGACTACTAGGTTTGGAGCAGTACTTC. Its translation is CASSRLLGLEQYF. The J gene is TRBJ2-7, the V gene TRBV9, with a possible D match to TRBD2 (5 bases). CDR3 length: 13 amino acids. Trimming shortened V by 5 bases and J by 7 bases, and 16 bases separated the two germline ends. CDR1 is SGDLS and CDR2 is YYNGEE in the germline V gene.